Listed below are T cell receptor beta chains from one sample, sequenced in a study of molecular identifiers for immune sequencing clone quantification. TCRdb recomputed calls from the PCR reads with MiXCR, one row per CDR3 protein. The table has more than 450,000 distinct CDR3 sequences, 20% to 25% seen once. Specimen: naive CD8+ T cells from blood, with Jurkat cell RNA spiked in. The receptors were gathered from a human donor in good health. Some libraries in this study had Jurkat cell RNA spiked in. Both conserved end residues are part of each CDR3. D genes are given only for firm matches. Clone size is not always given. Where it is, it says once, few, many or a class for expanded clones.

>NA|NA|TRBJ1-1|TRBV2
CASSGGTGPYTEAFF
TGTGCCAGCAGTGGAGGAACGGGACCGTACACTGAAGCTTTCTTT
>TRBD1|few|TRBJ2-6|TRBV3-1
CASSLPGQGPSGANVLTF
TGTGCCAGCAGCCTCCCGGGACAGGGTCCCTCTGGGGCCAACGTCCTGACTTTC
>NA|few|TRBJ1-5|TRBV7-9
CASSDTMGNQLQHF
TGTGCCAGCAGCGATACGATGGGTAATCAGCTCCAGCATTTT
>NA|NA|TRBJ2-7|TRBV4-2
CTSSQGGIGYEQYF
TGTACCAGCAGCCAGGGCGGGATTGGCTACGAGCAGTACTTC
>NA|many|TRBJ2-7|TRBV7-2
CASSWAPGSYEQYF
TGTGCCAGCAGCTGGGCCCCGGGGTCCTACGAGCAGTACTTC
>NA|NA|TRBJ2-5|TRBV19
CASSMGGPQETQYF
TGTGCCAGTAGTATGGGGGGGCCGCAAGAGACCCAGTACTTC
>TRBD1|many|TRBJ2-3|TRBV6-5
CASSYFPGTGGTDTQYF
TGTGCCAGCAGTTACTTTCCCGGGACAGGGGGCACAGATACGCAGTATTTT
>NA|many|TRBJ2-2|TRBV7-9
CASSPAARAGGELFF
TGTGCCAGCAGCCCCGCAGCAAGAGCGGGCGGGGAGCTGTTTTTT
>TRBD2|NA|TRBJ2-3|TRBV9
CASSVGGRDTDTQYF
TGTGCCAGCAGCGTAGGCGGGAGGGACACAGATACGCAGTATTTT
>TRBD2|few|TRBJ2-3|TRBV14
CASSHLPPTSGSGYTQYF
TGTGCCAGCAGCCATCTGCCCCCAACTAGCGGGAGCGGGTATACGCAGTATTTT
>NA|many|TRBJ1-3|TRBV9
CASSVRPTSGNTIYF
TGTGCCAGCAGCGTGAGACCGACCTCTGGAAACACCATATATTTT
>TRBD1|many|TRBJ2-6|TRBV11-2
CASSSRDRGLSGANVLTF
TGTGCCAGCAGCTCCCGGGACAGGGGGCTTTCTGGGGCCAACGTCCTGACTTTC
>NA|many|TRBJ2-1|TRBV2
CASRLPNRDEQFF
TGTGCCAGCAGGCTCCCAAATCGGGATGAGCAGTTCTTC
>NA|NA|TRBJ2-3|TRBV10-3
CAVSESMSPYLSTDTQYF
TGTGCCGTCAGTGAGTCGATGAGCCCGTACCTAAGCACAGATACGCAGTATTTT
>NA|NA|TRBJ2-1|TRBV4-1
CASSQDTGASSYNEQFF
TGCGCCAGCAGCCAAGATACGGGAGCCTCTTCCTACAATGAGCAGTTCTTC
>NA|many|TRBJ1-1|TRBV19
CASSITRNTEAFF
TGTGCCAGTAGTATTACAAGGAACACTGAAGCTTTCTTT
>TRBD1|many|TRBJ2-7|TRBV14
CASSGGQGIRGEQYF
TGTGCCAGCAGCGGTGGACAGGGGATCCGAGGGGAGCAGTACTTC
>TRBD1|NA|TRBJ2-7|TRBV7-2
CASSLGQGLLYEQYF
TGTGCCAGCAGCCTAGGACAGGGACTTCTCTACGAGCAGTACTTC
>TRBD1|NA|TRBJ2-7|TRBV4-1
CASSQNPPGTVLPGEQYF
TGCGCCAGCAGCCAGAACCCCCCCGGGACAGTCCTCCCGGGGGAGCAGTACTTC
>NA|NA|TRBJ1-5|TRBV19
CASSILRGLDQPQHF
TGTGCCAGTAGTATTCTCAGGGGACTCGATCAGCCCCAGCATTTT
>TRBD2|few|TRBJ2-7|TRBV7-2
CASRGLAGGHEQYF
TGTGCCAGCAGGGGACTAGCGGGAGGGCACGAGCAGTACTTC
>NA|NA|TRBJ1-1|TRBV5-4
CASSSGCTEAFF
TGTGCCAGCAGCTCGGGGTGCACTGAAGCTTTCTTT
>NA|NA|TRBJ1-2|TRBV24-1
CATSPEGVDYGYTF
TGTGCCACCAGCCCTGAGGGGGTCGACTATGGCTACACCTTC
>TRBD1|many|TRBJ1-5|TRBV6-2/TRBV6-3
CASSDGTGLGQPQHF
TGTGCCAGCAGTGACGGGACAGGGCTCGGGCAGCCCCAGCATTTT
>TRBD1|many|TRBJ2-7|TRBV27
CAVQGAYEQYF
TGTGCCGTACAGGGGGCCTACGAGCAGTACTTC
>TRBD1|few|TRBJ2-2|TRBV24-1
CATSPGTGFSGELFF
TGTGCCACCTCCCCCGGGACAGGGTTTTCCGGGGAGCTGTTTTTT
>TRBD2|few|TRBJ2-3|TRBV6-2/TRBV6-3
CASDPGGPDTQYF
TGTGCCAGCGATCCGGGGGGGCCAGATACGCAGTATTTT
>TRBD1|NA|TRBJ2-7|TRBV20-1
CSARDFWGQGNHEQYF
TGCAGTGCTAGAGATTTTTGGGGACAGGGTAACCACGAGCAGTACTTC
>NA|many|TRBJ2-3|TRBV6-5
CASRSPGDTQYF
TGTGCCAGCAGATCCCCGGGGGATACGCAGTATTTT
>NA|NA|TRBJ1-2|TRBV12-3/TRBV12-4
CASSLGDSRAVVEGYTF
TGTGCCAGCAGTTTGGGAGACAGCCGGGCCGTTGTTGAAGGCTACACCTTC
>NA|NA|TRBJ1-5|TRBV6-6
CASSYTIGRGNQPQHF
TGTGCCAGCAGTTACACAATTGGCAGGGGCAATCAGCCCCAGCATTTT
>NA|few|TRBJ1-2|TRBV6-2/TRBV6-3
CASRQGLNYGYTF
TGTGCCAGCAGACAGGGATTGAACTATGGCTACACCTTC